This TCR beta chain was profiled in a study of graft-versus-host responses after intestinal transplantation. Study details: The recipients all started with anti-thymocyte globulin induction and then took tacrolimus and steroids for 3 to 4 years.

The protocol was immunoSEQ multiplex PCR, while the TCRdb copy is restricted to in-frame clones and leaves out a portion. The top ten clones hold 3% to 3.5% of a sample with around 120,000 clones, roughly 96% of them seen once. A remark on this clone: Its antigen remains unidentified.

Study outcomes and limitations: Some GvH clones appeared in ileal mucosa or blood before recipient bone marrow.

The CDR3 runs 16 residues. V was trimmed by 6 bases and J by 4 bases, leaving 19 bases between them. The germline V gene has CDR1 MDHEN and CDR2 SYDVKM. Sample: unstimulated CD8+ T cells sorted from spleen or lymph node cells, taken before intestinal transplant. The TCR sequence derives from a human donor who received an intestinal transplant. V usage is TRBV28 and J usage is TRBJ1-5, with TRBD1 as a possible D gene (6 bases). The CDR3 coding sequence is TGTGCCAGCAGGACACAGGGCGCCATGTATAATCAGCCCCAGCATTTT. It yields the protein CASRTQGAMYNQPQHF.